The rows below give T cell receptor beta chains drawn from one sample of a study of blood T cell repertoires in COVID-19. The assay was immunoSEQ multiplex PCR, and TCRdb's table has in-frame clones only and misses some. The sample consists of 200,000 to 250,000 clones, about four fifths of them appearing once. The specimen sequenced was peripheral blood. These receptors originate from an elderly woman with acute or convalescent COVID-19. The CDR3 runs from the conserved cysteine through the conserved F or W. Fields, in order: J gene, V gene, CDR3 protein.

TRBJ1-3,TRBV18,CASSPIELGNTIYF
TRBJ1-3,TRBV4-1,CASSQEGGGLVGNTIYF
TRBJ2-2,TRBV6-4,CASRPDRGNTGELFF
TRBJ2-2,TRBV4-1,CASSQGTSGGPTNTGELFF
TRBJ1-6,TRBV19,CASSTDPGTRYSPLHF
TRBJ1-1,TRBV13,CASSPAGMNTEAFF
TRBJ2-1,TRBV11-3,CASSPTSGVGSYNEQFF
TRBJ1-2,TRBV27,CASSDRGYGYTF
TRBJ2-2,TRBV7-9,CASSPRTSSGELFF
TRBJ2-2,TRBV4-2,CASSFGTSGAPRGELFF
TRBJ1-1,TRBV30,CAWHRGLNTEAFF
TRBJ2-5,TRBV6-1,CASSETTGSQETQYF
TRBJ2-1,TRBV4-1,CASSQVGLAYNEQFF
TRBJ2-5,TRBV7-3,CASSLVGGETQYF
TRBJ1-4,TRBV9,CASSSGWGQLNEKLFF
TRBJ1-2,TRBV12-3/TRBV12-4,CATRTGYGYTF
TRBJ2-7,TRBV19,CASSVDRGPYEQYF
TRBJ2-1,TRBV30,CAWSVSGGHNEQFF
TRBJ2-2,TRBV2,CASIPQGLTGELFF
TRBJ2-1,TRBV10-3,CAISEKGLCEQFF
TRBJ1-5,TRBV28,CASTQGVWNQPQHF
TRBJ1-2,TRBV28,CASAGQRLRYGYTF
TRBJ1-1,TRBV9,CASSATGQSNTEAFF
TRBJ2-5,TRBV18,CASSPATGNQETQYF
TRBJ2-3,TRBV9,CASSDPRDRGTDTQYF
TRBJ2-6,TRBV19,CASSIDARGSGANVLTF
TRBJ2-1,TRBV6-5,CASTYPGLGYNEQFF
TRBJ1-5,TRBV7-9,CASSRGGNQPQHF
TRBJ1-1,TRBV28,CASTNYQGDRQNTEAFF
TRBJ1-2,TRBV24-1,CATSTGVGGYTF
TRBJ2-5,TRBV4-1,CASSQTGAGETQYF
TRBJ2-7,TRBV19,CASSIKSGYEQYF